Given below is one TCR beta chain in context. The data derive from a study of blood T cell repertoires in COVID-19. At the level of the study: Acute and convalescent COVID-19 samples came from the United States, Italy and Spain.

The CDR3 has 11 residues. Germline lookup yields CDR1 SNHLY and CDR2 FYNNEI. The V and J ends lost 8 bases and 2 bases respectively, with 6 bases between them. The authors' processing: From reference gene primer amplification, estimates of nucleated cell counts were derived. Generated by immunoSEQ multiplex PCR, the TCRdb table keeps only in-frame clones and is missing some. The V and J calls and clone size come from that table; D and trimming were worked out from the DNA. The table records approximately 210,000 clones, 80% to 90% of them present only once. The sequencing input was peripheral blood. This chain uses TRBV2 with TRBJ1-2; D is unresolved. The clonotype was recovered from a human donor in a cohort sampled during active COVID-19. Written as DNA, the CDR3 is TGTGCCAGCCGCGAGAACTATGGCTACACCTTC. This codes for CASRENYGYTF.